What follows are 32 T cell receptor beta chains derived from one specimen sequenced in a study of T cell repertoires in cytomegalovirus infection. TCRdb analysed the reads with MiXCR anew, one entry per CDR3 protein. The sample lists about 260,000 distinct CDR3 sequences, 8% to 9.5% occurring once. What was sequenced was PBMCs. Source of these receptors: a human donor in good health (CMV status not recorded). Some clones in this sample may be carry-over from other donors' samples.

This clonotype was counted ten times or more. The gene calls are TRBV7-8 and TRBJ2-3; the match to TRBD2 covers 8 bases. V lost 4 bases to trimming and J lost 6 bases; unmatched junction nucleotides: 9. This CDR3 is built from 15 residues. CDR1 is SGHVS, CDR2 FQNEAQ, per germline. CDR3 bases: TGTGCCAGCAGCTCCTTAGCGGGGTGGGCGGATACGCAGTATTTT. As protein: CASSSLAGWADTQYF.

This clonotype showed up many times. The V gene is TRBV7-8, the J gene TRBJ2-7, with 10 bases lining up with TRBD2. Trimming took 1 base from V and 4 from J; bases not matched to a gene: 13. The CDR3 is 18 amino acids. Germline CDR1 reads SGHVS; CDR2 reads FQNEAQ. CDR3 amino acids: CASSLDPSGRADKYEQYF. The CDR3, as DNA: TGTGCCAGCAGCTTAGACCCCAGCGGGAGGGCCGACAAGTACGAGCAGTACTTC.

This clonotype was counted at least ten times. The V and J genes are TRBV5-1 and TRBJ2-1; 10 bases align to TRBD2. CDR3 length equals 16 residues. V dropped 3 bases and J dropped 6; count of bases not matched to a gene: 9. Germline loops: CDR1 SGHRS, CDR2 YFSETQ. The chain's CDR3 is CASSSLTSGVFNEQFF. CDR3 nucleotide sequence: TGCGCCAGCAGCTCGTTAACTAGCGGGGTTTTCAATGAGCAGTTCTTC.

The sample holds many counts of this clonotype. The J gene is TRBJ1-2, the V gene TRBV7-2; TRBD1 agrees at 7 bases. The CDR3 contains 14 residues. Trimming cost V 5 bases and J 4 bases; bases outside gene matches: 7. Germline lookup yields CDR1 SGHTA and CDR2 FQGNSA. DNA for the CDR3: TGTGCCAGCAGCCAGGGGGGGGCAGCCTATGGCTACACCTTC. It yields the protein CASSQGGAAYGYTF.

This clonotype was detected only a few times. J is TRBJ1-4 and V is TRBV7-9; 7 nucleotides align to TRBD1. V was clipped by 4 bases and J by 4 bases; unmatched bases: 0. The CDR3 runs 13 residues. Per germline, CDR1 SEHNR and CDR2 FQNEAQ (reference sequence). The CDR3 nucleotides are TGTGCCAGCAGCTGGGACAGTAATGAAAAACTGTTTTTT. Protein: CASSWDSNEKLFF.

In this sample, this clonotype turned up a few times. The chain joins TRBV6-1 to TRBJ2-2; 7 positions agree with TRBD1. There are 13 residues in the CDR3. The V gene's germline CDR1 is MNHNS and CDR2 SASEGT. V gave up 6 bases and J gave up 6 bases; unmatched junction bases: 4. In nucleotides, the CDR3 is TGTGCCAGCAGGATTAGGGGGCCCGGGGAGCTGTTTTTT. Amino acid sequence: CASRIRGPGELFF.

This clonotype was seen many times. The rearrangement joins TRBV20-1 to TRBJ1-5; 10 bases are shared with TRBD1. The trim removed 3 bases at V and 4 bases at J, leaving 6 bases unmatched. The germline V gene encodes CDR1 DFQATT and CDR2 SNEGSKA (reference sequence). The CDR3 is 15 residues long. The CDR3 loop reads CSARGDRGRNQPQHF. CDR3 nucleotide sequence: TGCAGTGCTAGGGGGGACAGGGGAAGGAATCAGCCCCAGCATTTT.

This clonotype appeared many times. V is TRBV12-3 or TRBV12-4 and J is TRBJ1-5, with unresolved D. The CDR3 is made up of 15 amino acids. V shed 2 bases and J shed 3 bases, with 11 bases lying between them. DNA of the CDR3: TGTGCCAGCAGTTTACTCCGGGGTAACAATCAGCCCCAGCATTTT. Amino acids: CASSLLRGNNQPQHF.

This clonotype was found many times. V usage is TRBV6-5 and J usage is TRBJ1-5, with TRBD1 matching 7 bases. The CDR3 is 14 residues long. The germline V gene encodes CDR1 MNHEY and CDR2 SVGAGI. The trim removed 6 bases at V and 4 bases at J, leaving 6 bases unmatched. The DNA of the CDR3 is TGTGCCAGCAGGGACGGGACAGCTAATCAGCCCCAGCATTTT. It yields the protein CASRDGTANQPQHF.

As for this clonotype: A much larger clone is a single base away; this may be a read error. The V call is TRBV7-2, the J call TRBJ1-3; 9 nucleotides line up with TRBD1. Germline lookup yields CDR1 SGHTA and CDR2 FQGNSA. The CDR3 sequence is 18 residues long. The CDR3 loop reads CASGLGFGDRAAGNTIYF. CDR3 in DNA: TGTGCCAGCGGCTTAGGTTTCGGGGACAGGGCGGCTGGAAACACCATATATTTT.

Many counts were recorded for this clonotype. For the CDR3, the DNA is TGTGCCAGCAGCTTTTTGGACAGTTCCTACGAGCAGTACTTC. This translates into CASSFLDSSYEQYF. The genes are TRBV7-2 and TRBJ2-7, with D possibly TRBD1 on 6 matching bases. The V end was cut by 3 bases, the J end by 1 base, with 10 bases between. CDR3 length: 14 amino acids. Germline-derived CDR1 and CDR2 are SGHTA and FQGNSA.

The sample holds many counts of this clonotype. The V and J genes are TRBV7-8 and TRBJ2-3; the match to TRBD1 covers 8 bases. From germline, CDR1 is SGHVS and CDR2 FQNEAQ. V was clipped by 2 bases and J by 8 bases; unmatched bases: 15. The CDR3 contains 17 residues. Here the CDR3 reads CASSLTGDRQQVVTQYF. The CDR3 DNA reads as TGTGCCAGCAGCTTAACGGGGGACAGGCAGCAGGTGGTTACGCAGTATTTT.

This clonotype was seen more than once but under ten times. This chain links TRBV18 with TRBJ1-3; 7 bases map to TRBD1. With V trimmed by 7 bases and J by 2 bases, 2 bases remained unmatched. Germline values: CDR1 KGHSH, CDR2 LQKENI. The CDR3 spans 13 residues. The CDR3 protein is CASLTGPGNTIYF. The CDR3 DNA follows: TGTGCCAGCTTGACAGGGCCTGGAAACACCATATATTTT.

This clonotype was seen ten or more times. The chain combines TRBV7-8 with TRBJ1-1; D might be TRBD1 (5 bases). Trimming cost V 5 bases and J 4 bases, with 26 bases left between them. Germline V gene data show CDR1 as SGHVS and CDR2 as FQNEAQ. The CDR3 is 18 residues long. Here the CDR3 DNA reads TGTGCCAGCAGCCCCCGGGTTATGCAGGGTATGTCGCCCACTGAAGCTTTCTTT. It specifies CASSPRVMQGMSPTEAFF. The full variable domain, with the rest looked up from reference TRBV7-8 and TRBJ1-1, is GAGVSQSPRYKVAKRGQDVALRCDPISGHVSLFWYQQALGQGPEFLTYFQNEAQLDKSGLPSDRFFAERPEGSVSTLKIQRTQQEDSAVYLCASSPRVMQGMSPTEAFFGQGTRLTVV.

This clonotype was seen at least ten times. The chain links TRBV7-2 to TRBJ1-2, with no clear D. Trimming took 1 base from V and 4 from J, leaving 7 bases between them. Germline lookup yields CDR1 SGHTA and CDR2 FQGNSA. The CDR3 is made up of 13 amino acids. CDR3 sequence (DNA): TGTGCCAGCAGCTTAGACTGGGGCTATGGCTACACCTTC. Translation: CASSLDWGYGYTF.

This clonotype was observed many times. This rearrangement joins TRBV7-2 to TRBJ1-3; TRBD1 is a possible D gene (6 bases). V was shortened by 4 bases and J by 4 bases, with 11 bases between the two germline ends. Germline lookup yields CDR1 SGHTA and CDR2 FQGNSA. This CDR3 has 14 residues. CDR3 coding DNA: TGTGCCAGCAGCTCCCACACAGGGGGAAACACCATATATTTT. This translates into CASSSHTGGNTIYF.

In its sample, this clonotype was seen a few times. The chain couples TRBV19 to TRBJ1-1; D gene uncertain. The germline CDR1 and CDR2 sequences are LNHDA and SQIVND (reference sequence). The V end was cut by 7 bases, the J end by 1 base, with 10 bases between. The CDR3 loop spans 13 amino acids. The CDR3 DNA reads TGTGCCAGTAAACAAGTTCAGAACACTGAAGCTTTCTTT. Protein product: CASKQVQNTEAFF.

At least ten counts were recorded for this clonotype. The chain carries TRBV29-1 and TRBJ2-3; TRBD2 matches at 7 bases. CDR3 size: 16 residues. Germline loops: CDR1 SQVTM, CDR2 ANQGSEA. Unmatched junction bases numbered 8, after V lost 1 base and J lost 1 base. In nucleotides, the CDR3 is TGCAGCGTTGAAGTTGTGGCTAGCGGTCGCACAGATACGCAGTATTTT. It specifies CSVEVVASGRTDTQYF.

This clonotype was seen repeatedly, ten times or more. The chain couples TRBV7-2 to TRBJ2-5, with D possibly called TRBD1 or TRBD2 (5 bases each). The CDR3 has 16 amino acids. The germline V gene encodes CDR1 SGHTA and CDR2 FQGNSA. V gave up 6 bases and J gave up 5 bases, with 22 bases separating them. The chain's CDR3 is CASSSIRGQGVETQYF. The CDR3 DNA reads TGTGCCAGCAGTTCCATTCGAGGTCAGGGAGTGGAGACCCAGTACTTC.

This clonotype was seen only a few times. The chain has TRBV7-2 and TRBJ2-1, with D tentatively TRBD2 (5 bases). V gave up 2 bases and J gave up 10 bases, with 15 bases separating them. The CDR3 runs to 14 residues. Germline CDR1 SGHTA, CDR2 FQGNSA. The CDR3 is CASSLSRRPGEQFF. CDR3 in DNA: TGTGCCAGCAGCTTAAGTAGGAGGCCGGGGGAGCAGTTCTTC.

This clonotype was counted ten times or more. The gene calls are TRBV7-4 and TRBJ1-2; D gene ambiguous. CDR1 and CDR2 from the germline V gene are SGHVT and SQSDAQ. This CDR3 region has 13 residues. V shed 0 bases and J shed 2 bases, with 4 bases lying between them. CDR3 residues: CASSLAPNYGYTF. DNA of the CDR3: TGTGCCAGCAGCTTAGCACCAAACTATGGCTACACCTTC.

This clonotype was seen a handful of times. The gene calls are TRBV12-3 or TRBV12-4 and TRBJ2-5; D is undetermined. With 4 bases removed from V and 7 bases from J, the gap between germline ends came to 7 bases. The CDR3 has 11 residues. Here the CDR3 reads CASSSKVTQYF. The DNA of the CDR3 is TGTGCCAGCAGTTCGAAGGTGACCCAGTACTTC.

The chain has TRBV20-1 and TRBJ2-1; D perhaps matches TRBD2 (5 bases). CDR1 DFQATT and CDR2 SNEGSKA come from the germline V gene (reference sequence). Trimming removed 3 bases at V and 4 bases at J, with 10 bases between. The CDR3 is 13 amino acids. CDR3 nucleotides: TGCAGTGCTAGCGCGGGTGGGTACAATGAGCAGTTCTTC. Its protein is CSASAGGYNEQFF.

The table lists this clonotype with many counts. The chain links TRBV12-5 to TRBJ1-2; D is uncertain. Trimming removed 6 bases from V and 8 bases from J, with 22 bases in between. The germline V gene encodes CDR1 LGHNT and CDR2 FRNRAP. The CDR3 loop spans 15 amino acids. CDR3 bases: TGTGCTAGTGGATCTTTTTCGACGGACGCCCGGGGCTACACCTTC. Its protein is CASGSFSTDARGYTF. Combining the CDR3 with reference TRBV12-5 and TRBJ1-2 gives the whole variable domain DARVTQTPRHKVTEMGQEVTMRCQPILGHNTVFWYRQTMMQGLELLAYFRNRAPLDDSGMPKDRFSAEMPDATLATLKIQPSEPRDSAVYFCASGSFSTDARGYTFGSGTRLTVV.

The CDR3 here is CSASKVSQPQHF. The CDR3 DNA is TGCAGTGCTTCCAAAGTTTCTCAGCCCCAGCATTTT. The chain employs TRBV20-1 and TRBJ1-5; D is uncertain. Germline-derived CDR1 and CDR2 are DFQATT and SNEGSKA (reference sequence). The CDR3 consists of 12 residues. V gave up 5 bases and J gave up 6 bases, with 11 bases separating them.

The CDR3 DNA is TGTGCCAGCAGCCCGAGTACAGGGATTGTCTACGAGCAGTACTTC. Its protein is CASSPSTGIVYEQYF. The chain links TRBV7-2 to TRBJ2-7; possibly TRBD1 for D (6 bases). V was cut by 5 bases and J by 3 bases, with 17 bases left in between. Germline CDR1 reads SGHTA; CDR2 reads FQGNSA. The CDR3 has 15 residues.

In its sample, this clonotype was seen many times. The chain employs TRBV7-9 and TRBJ1-6, with D possibly being TRBD1 (5 bases). Trimming took off 4 bases at V and 4 bases at J, with 23 bases between the two ends. Germline CDR1 SEHNR, CDR2 FQNEAQ (reference sequence). This CDR3 comprises 19 residues. The CDR3 nucleotides are TGTGCCAGCAGCTCTAGTGGTGGTACAGGCCGATTTTATAATTCACCCCTCCACTTT. This translates into CASSSSGGTGRFYNSPLHF.

The chain recombines TRBV20-1 with TRBJ1-2; a possible D gene is TRBD1 (6 bases). This CDR3 contains 14 residues. Germline CDR1 is DFQATT and CDR2 is SNEGSKA (reference sequence). V was clipped by 6 bases and J by 4 bases, with 18 bases between them. The CDR3 DNA sequence: TGCAGTGCCCCTGTGCAAGGGGACACCTATGGCTACACCTTC. Translating it yields CSAPVQGDTYGYTF.

The sample holds many counts of this clonotype. The chain employs TRBV12-3 or TRBV12-4 and TRBJ1-1; a weak D match, TRBD1 (6 bases). The V gene lost 8 bases and the J gene lost 5 bases, with 18 bases spanning the gap. The CDR3 is made up of 14 amino acids. For the CDR3, the DNA is TGTGCCAGCCTTTTCTACGGGGGGCTAACTGAAGCTTTCTTT. It encodes CASLFYGGLTEAFF.

This clonotype was seen a handful of times. This rearrangement joins TRBV20-1 to TRBJ1-1; maybe TRBD1 (5 bases). The CDR3 runs 16 residues. The V gene lost 5 bases and the J gene lost 0 bases, with 19 bases spanning the gap. The V gene's germline CDR1 is DFQATT and CDR2 SNEGSKA (reference sequence). The CDR3 DNA follows: TGCAGTGCTTCCTGGACAAGAACGGGGATGAACACTGAAGCTTTCTTT. It encodes CSASWTRTGMNTEAFF.

At least ten counts were recorded for this clonotype. The V and J genes are TRBV7-2 and TRBJ2-2, with TRBD2 as a possible D gene (5 bases). V lost 4 bases to trimming and J lost 0 bases, with 12 bases between them. The V gene's germline CDR1 is SGHTA and CDR2 FQGNSA. This CDR3 is 16 amino acids long. CDR3 sequence reads: CASSSRVNANTGELFF. CDR3 sequence (DNA): TGTGCCAGCAGCTCGAGGGTGAACGCGAACACCGGGGAGCTGTTTTTT. The entire variable domain, with the rest obtained from reference TRBV7-2 and TRBJ2-2, is as follows: GAGVSQSPSNKVTEKGKDVELRCDPISGHTALYWYRQSLGQGLEFLIYFQGNSAPDKSGLPSDRFSAERTGGSVSTLTIQRTQQEDSAVYLCASSSRVNANTGELFFGEGSRLTVL.

At least ten counts were recorded for this clonotype. CDR3 in DNA: TGTGCCAGCAGCTTCGGACAGATCAGTGAGCAGTTCTTC. It translates to CASSFGQISEQFF. The chain recombines TRBV5-6 with TRBJ2-1; perhaps TRBD1 as D (6 bases). Per the germline V gene, CDR1 is SGHDT and CDR2 is YYEEEE. V was trimmed by 2 bases and J by 9 bases, leaving 12 bases between them. The CDR3 contains 13 residues.